One and the same sample provided the 5 T cell receptor beta chains below, sequenced in a study of blood T cell repertoires in COVID-19 (dated by TCRdb to 2018 to 2020). The library was made by the immunoSEQ multiplex PCR assay. TCRdb provides this immuneACCESS table in a form limited to in-frame rearrangements. Some clones are lacking; in checked studies, under half of them reflect an unresolved V gene, and why the rest are absent is not known. The sample has hundreds of thousands of clones on record, around 87% of them singletons. The ten largest make up 1.5% to 2% of the sample. Sequenced: PBMCs or T cells enriched from blood (not recorded which). The source is a woman in her fifties or sixties who had recovered from COVID-19.

This clone was recorded only once. V and J are TRBV11-1 and TRBJ1-2, with D perhaps TRBD1 (5 bases). Germline-derived CDR1 and CDR2 are SGHAT and FQDESV (reference sequence). Trimming cost V 3 bases and J 8 bases, with 13 bases left between them. This CDR3 spans 13 amino acids. CDR3 nucleotide sequence: TGTGCCAGCAGCTTGGGGCAGGGTGGCGGCTACACCTTC. Translated, it gives CASSLGQGGGYTF. The full variable domain, its missing parts supplied by reference TRBV11-1 and TRBJ1-2, is EAEVAQSPRYKITEKSQAVAFWCDPISGHATLYWYRQILGQGPELLVQFQDESVVDDSQLPKDRFSAERLKGVDSTLKIQPAELGDSAMYLCASSLGQGGGYTFGSGTRLTVV.

This clone was found once. The V and J genes are TRBV14 and TRBJ1-6; D unclear. CDR1 and CDR2 from the germline V gene are SGHDN and FVKESK. The CDR3 spans 15 residues. Trimming pared 0 bases from V and 17 bases from J, leaving 20 bases between. CDR3 in amino acids: CASSQDSAGGRLIHF. CDR3 nucleotide sequence: TGTGCCAGCAGCCAAGATTCGGCAGGAGGACGGCTTATCCACTTT.

This clone was seen once. This sequence joins TRBV11-2 and TRBJ2-7, with TRBD2 identical over 10 bases. CDR3 length equals 15 residues. The germline V gene encodes CDR1 SGHAT and CDR2 FQNNGV. With 1 base clipped from V and 2 bases from J, the junction kept 2 bases outside the gene matches. The CDR3 loop is CASSLVGTSAYEQYF. The CDR3, as DNA: TGTGCCAGCAGCTTAGTGGGGACTAGCGCCTACGAGCAGTACTTC.

The chain recombines TRBV4-2 with TRBJ1-6; D is perhaps TRBD1 (5 bases). CDR1 and CDR2 from the germline V gene are LGHNA and YNFKEQ. The CDR3 is made up of 15 amino acids. Trimming removed 4 bases from V and 8 bases from J, with 15 bases in between. CDR3 region: CASSRPLGEDSPLHF. CDR3 coding DNA: TGTGCCAGCAGCCGCCCCCTAGGGGAAGATTCACCCCTCCACTTT.

About this clone: Other DNA sequences of this sample code for an identical CDR3. This rearrangement joins TRBV5-1 to TRBJ2-3; a weak D match, TRBD1 (6 bases). This CDR3 spans 15 amino acids. V shed 2 bases and J shed 1 base, with 11 bases lying between them. CDR1 is SGHRS and CDR2 is YFSETQ in the germline V gene. The CDR3 DNA reads TGCGCCAGCAGCTTACAGGGAATCGGCACAGATACGCAGTATTTT. Translation: CASSLQGIGTDTQYF.